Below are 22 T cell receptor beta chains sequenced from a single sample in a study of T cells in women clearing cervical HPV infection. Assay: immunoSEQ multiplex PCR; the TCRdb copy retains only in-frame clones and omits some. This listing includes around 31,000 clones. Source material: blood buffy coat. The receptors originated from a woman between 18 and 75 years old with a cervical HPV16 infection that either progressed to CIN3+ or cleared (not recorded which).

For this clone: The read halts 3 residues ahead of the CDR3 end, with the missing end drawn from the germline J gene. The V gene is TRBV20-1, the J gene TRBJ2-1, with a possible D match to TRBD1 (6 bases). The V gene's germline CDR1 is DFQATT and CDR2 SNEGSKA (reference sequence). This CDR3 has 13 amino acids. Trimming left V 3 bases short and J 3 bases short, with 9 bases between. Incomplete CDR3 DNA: TGCAGTGCTAGGGTGACAGGCTACAATGAG. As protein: CSARVTGYNE. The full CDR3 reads CSARVTGYNEQFF.

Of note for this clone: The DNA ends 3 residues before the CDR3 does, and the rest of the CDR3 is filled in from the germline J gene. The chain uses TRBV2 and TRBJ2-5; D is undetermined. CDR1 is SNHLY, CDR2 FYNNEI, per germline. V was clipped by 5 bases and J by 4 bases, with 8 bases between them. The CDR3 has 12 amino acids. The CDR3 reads CASSLGLETQYF. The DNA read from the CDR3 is TGTGCCAGCAGTCTGGGCCTAGAGACC. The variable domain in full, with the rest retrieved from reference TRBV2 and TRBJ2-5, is EPEVTQTPSHQVTQMGQEVILRCVPISNHLYFYWYRQILGQKVEFLVSFYNNEISEKSEIFDDQFSVERPDGSNFTLKIRSTKLEDSAMYFCASSLGLETQYFGPGTRLLVL.

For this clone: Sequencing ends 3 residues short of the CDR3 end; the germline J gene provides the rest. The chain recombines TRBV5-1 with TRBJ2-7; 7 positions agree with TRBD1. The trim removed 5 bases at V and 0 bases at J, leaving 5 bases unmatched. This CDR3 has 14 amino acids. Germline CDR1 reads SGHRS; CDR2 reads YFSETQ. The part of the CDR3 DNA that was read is TGCGCCAGCAGACGGGACAGCCTCTCCTACGAG. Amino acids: CASRRDSLSYE. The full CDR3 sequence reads CASRRDSLSYEQYF.

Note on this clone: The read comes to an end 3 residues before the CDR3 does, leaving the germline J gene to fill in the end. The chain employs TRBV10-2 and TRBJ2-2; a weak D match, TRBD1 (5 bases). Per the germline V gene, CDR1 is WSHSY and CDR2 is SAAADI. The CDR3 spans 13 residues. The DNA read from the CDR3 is TGCGCCAGCAGTGGGATCAGGGTTTCACCG. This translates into CASSGIRVSP. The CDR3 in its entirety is CASSGIRVSPLFF.

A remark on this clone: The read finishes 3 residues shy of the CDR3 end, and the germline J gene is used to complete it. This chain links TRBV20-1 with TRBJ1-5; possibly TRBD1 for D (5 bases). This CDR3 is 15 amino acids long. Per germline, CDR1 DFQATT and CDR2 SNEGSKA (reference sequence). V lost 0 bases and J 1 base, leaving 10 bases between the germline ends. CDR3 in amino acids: CSARDPDSSNQPQHF. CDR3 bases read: TGCAGTGCTAGAGATCCAGACAGCAGCAATCAGCCC.

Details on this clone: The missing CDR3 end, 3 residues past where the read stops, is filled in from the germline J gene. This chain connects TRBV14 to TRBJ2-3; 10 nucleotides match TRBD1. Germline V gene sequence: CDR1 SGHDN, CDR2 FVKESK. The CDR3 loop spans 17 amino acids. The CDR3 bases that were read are TGTGCCAGCAGCCAAATTCTCAGAGACAGGGGGCGAGAGACG. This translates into CASSQILRDRGRET. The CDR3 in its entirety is CASSQILRDRGRETQYF.

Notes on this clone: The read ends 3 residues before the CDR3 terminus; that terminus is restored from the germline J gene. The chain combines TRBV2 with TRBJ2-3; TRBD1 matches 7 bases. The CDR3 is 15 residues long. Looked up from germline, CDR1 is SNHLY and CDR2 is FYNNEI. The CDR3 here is CASSGNRGTNQPQYF. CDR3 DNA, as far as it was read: TGTGCCAGCAGTGGGAACAGGGGAACAAATCAGCCG.

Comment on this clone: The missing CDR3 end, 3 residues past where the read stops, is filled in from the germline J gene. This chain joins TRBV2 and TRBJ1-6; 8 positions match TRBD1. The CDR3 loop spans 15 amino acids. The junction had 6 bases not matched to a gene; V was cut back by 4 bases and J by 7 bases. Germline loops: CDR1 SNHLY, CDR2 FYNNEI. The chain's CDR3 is CASSVQGGNNSPLHF. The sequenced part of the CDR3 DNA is TGTGCCAGCAGTGTACAGGGGGGAAACAATTCACCC.

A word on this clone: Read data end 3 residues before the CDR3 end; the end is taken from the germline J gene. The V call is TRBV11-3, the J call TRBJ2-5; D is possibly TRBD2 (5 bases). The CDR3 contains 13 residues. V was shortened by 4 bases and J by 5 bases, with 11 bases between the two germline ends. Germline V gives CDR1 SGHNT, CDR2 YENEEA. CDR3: CASSSVAGETQYF. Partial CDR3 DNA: TGTGCCAGCAGCTCGGTTGCGGGCGAGACC. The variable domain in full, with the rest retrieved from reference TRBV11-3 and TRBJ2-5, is EAGVVQSPRYKIIEKKQPVAFWCNPISGHNTLYWYLQNLGQGPELLIRYENEEAVDDSQLPKDRFSAERLKGVDSTLKIQPAELGDSAVYLCASSSVAGETQYFGPGTRLLVL.

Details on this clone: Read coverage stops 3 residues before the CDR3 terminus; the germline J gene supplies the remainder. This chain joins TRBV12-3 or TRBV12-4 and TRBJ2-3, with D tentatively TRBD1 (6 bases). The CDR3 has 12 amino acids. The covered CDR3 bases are TGTGCCAGCAGTTTGGGACAAATGGCG. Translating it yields CASSLGQMA. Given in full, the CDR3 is CASSLGQMAQYF.

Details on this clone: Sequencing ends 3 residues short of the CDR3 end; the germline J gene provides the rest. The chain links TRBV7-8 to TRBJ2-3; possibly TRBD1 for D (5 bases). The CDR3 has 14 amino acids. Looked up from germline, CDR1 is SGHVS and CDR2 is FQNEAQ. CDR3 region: CASSLAGRNQPQYF. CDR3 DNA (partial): TGTGCCAGCAGCTTAGCGGGGCGCAATCAGCCG.

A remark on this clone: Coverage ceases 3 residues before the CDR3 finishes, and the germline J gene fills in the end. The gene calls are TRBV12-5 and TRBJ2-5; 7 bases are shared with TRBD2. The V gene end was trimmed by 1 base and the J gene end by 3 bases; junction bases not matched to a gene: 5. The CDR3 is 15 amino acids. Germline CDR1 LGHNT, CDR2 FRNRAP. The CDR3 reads CASGLGLSGEETQYF. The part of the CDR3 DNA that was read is TGTGCTAGTGGTTTGGGGTTGAGCGGGGAAGAGACC. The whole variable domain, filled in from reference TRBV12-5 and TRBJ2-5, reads DARVTQTPRHKVTEMGQEVTMRCQPILGHNTVFWYRQTMMQGLELLAYFRNRAPLDDSGMPKDRFSAEMPDATLATLKIQPSEPRDSAVYFCASGLGLSGEETQYFGPGTRLLVL.

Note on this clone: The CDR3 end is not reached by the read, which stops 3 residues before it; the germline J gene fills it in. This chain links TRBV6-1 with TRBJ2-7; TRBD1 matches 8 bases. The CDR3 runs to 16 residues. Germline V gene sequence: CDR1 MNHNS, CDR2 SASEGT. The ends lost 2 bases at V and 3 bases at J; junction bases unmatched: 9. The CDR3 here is CASSERLTGVGYEQYF. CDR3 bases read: TGTGCCAGCAGTGAACGCCTGACAGGGGTCGGCTACGAG.

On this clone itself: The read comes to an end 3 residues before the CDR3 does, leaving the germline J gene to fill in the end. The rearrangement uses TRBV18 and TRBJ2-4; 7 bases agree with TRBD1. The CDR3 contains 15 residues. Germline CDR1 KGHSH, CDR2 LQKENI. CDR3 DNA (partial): TGTGCCAGCTCACCACGGGGACAGACAAGCTATGGT. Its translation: CASSPRGQTSYG. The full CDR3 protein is CASSPRGQTSYGQYF.

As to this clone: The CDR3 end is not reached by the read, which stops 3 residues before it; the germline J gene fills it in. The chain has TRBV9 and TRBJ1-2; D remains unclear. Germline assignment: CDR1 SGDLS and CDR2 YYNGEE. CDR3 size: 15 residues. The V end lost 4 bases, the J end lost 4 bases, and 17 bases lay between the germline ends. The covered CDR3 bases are TGTGCCAGCAGCATTGACCAGGTGGTCGGCTATGGC. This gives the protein CASSIDQVVGYG. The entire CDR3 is CASSIDQVVGYGYTF.

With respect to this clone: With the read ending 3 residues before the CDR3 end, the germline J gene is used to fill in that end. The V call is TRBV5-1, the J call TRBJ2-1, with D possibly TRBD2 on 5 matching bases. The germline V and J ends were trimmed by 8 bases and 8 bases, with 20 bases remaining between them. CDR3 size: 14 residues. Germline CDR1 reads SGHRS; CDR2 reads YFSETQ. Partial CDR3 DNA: TGCGCCAGTCAGTGGACTGGTATTGTGGATGAG. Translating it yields CASQWTGIVDE. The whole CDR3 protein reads CASQWTGIVDEQFF.

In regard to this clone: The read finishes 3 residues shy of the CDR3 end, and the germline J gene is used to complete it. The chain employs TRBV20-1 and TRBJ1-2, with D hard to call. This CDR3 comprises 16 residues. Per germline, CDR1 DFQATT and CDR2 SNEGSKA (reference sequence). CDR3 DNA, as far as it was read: TGCAGTGCTAGAGACCCTTCTGGCCCCAGCGGGATGGGC. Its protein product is CSARDPSGPSGMG. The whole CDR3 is CSARDPSGPSGMGYTF.

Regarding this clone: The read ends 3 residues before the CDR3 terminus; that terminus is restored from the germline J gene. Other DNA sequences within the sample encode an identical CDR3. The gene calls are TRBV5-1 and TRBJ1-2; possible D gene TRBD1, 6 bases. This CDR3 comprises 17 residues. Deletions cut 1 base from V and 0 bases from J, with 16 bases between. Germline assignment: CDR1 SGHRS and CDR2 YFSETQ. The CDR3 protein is CASSLYVRGFSNYGYTF. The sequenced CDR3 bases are TGCGCCAGCAGCTTGTACGTCAGGGGATTTTCTAACTATGGC.

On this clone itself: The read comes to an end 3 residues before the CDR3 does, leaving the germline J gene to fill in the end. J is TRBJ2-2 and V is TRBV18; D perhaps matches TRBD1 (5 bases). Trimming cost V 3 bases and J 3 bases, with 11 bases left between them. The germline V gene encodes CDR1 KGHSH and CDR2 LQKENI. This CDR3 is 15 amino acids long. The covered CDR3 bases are TGTGCCAGCTCACCTAAAAGACAGTACACCGGGGAG. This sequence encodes CASSPKRQYTGE. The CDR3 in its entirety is CASSPKRQYTGELFF.

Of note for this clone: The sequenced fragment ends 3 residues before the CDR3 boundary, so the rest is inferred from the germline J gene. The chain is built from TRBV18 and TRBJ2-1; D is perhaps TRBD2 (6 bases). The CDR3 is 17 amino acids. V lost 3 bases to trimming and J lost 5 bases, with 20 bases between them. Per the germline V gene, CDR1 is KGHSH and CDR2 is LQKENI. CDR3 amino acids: CASSPRAGGPLNNEQFF. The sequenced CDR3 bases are TGTGCCAGCTCACCGAGGGCCGGGGGTCCCCTTAACAATGAG.

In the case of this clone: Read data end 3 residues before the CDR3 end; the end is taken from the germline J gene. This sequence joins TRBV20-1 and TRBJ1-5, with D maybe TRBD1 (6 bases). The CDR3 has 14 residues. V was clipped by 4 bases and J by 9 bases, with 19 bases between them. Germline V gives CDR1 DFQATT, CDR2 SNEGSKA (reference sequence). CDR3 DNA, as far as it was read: TGCAGTGCTACGCAGCACAGGGAGTCTCGGCCC. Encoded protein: CSATQHRESRP. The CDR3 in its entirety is CSATQHRESRPQHF.

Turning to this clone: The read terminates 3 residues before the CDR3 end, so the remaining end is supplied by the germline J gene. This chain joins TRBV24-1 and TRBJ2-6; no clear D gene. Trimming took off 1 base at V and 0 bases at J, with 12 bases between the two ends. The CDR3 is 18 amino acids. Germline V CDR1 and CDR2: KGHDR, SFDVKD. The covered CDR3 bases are TGTGCCACCAGTGATTTAAAAGTTTCGGGCTCTGGGGCCAACGTC. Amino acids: CATSDLKVSGSGANV. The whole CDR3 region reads CATSDLKVSGSGANVLTF.